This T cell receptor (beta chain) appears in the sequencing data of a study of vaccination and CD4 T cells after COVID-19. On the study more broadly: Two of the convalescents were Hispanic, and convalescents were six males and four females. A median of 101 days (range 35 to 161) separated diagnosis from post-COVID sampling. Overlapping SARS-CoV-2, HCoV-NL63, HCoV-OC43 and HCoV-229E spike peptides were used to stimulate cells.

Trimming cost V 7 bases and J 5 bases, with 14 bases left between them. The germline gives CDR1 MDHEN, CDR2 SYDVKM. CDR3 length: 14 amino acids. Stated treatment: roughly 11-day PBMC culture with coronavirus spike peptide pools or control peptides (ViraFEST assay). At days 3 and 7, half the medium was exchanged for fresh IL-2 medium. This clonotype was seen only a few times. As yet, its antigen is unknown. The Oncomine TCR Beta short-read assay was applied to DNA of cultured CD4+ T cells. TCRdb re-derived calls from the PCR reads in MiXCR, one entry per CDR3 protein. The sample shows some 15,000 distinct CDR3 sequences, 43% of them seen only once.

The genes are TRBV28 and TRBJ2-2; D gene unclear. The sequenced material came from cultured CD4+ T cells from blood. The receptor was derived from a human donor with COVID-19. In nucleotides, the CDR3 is TGTGCCAGCAATAAAGGTGGCACAACCGGGGAGCTGTTTTTT. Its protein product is CASNKGGTTGELFF.